This T cell receptor (beta chain) was identified during a study of monozygotic twins with inflammatory bowel disease. Findings of the study overall: T cell subtypes that differed could not be told apart.

cDNA was produced in eight separate reactions per sample. Two nested PCRs, approximately 16 and 9 cycles, amplified TCRalpha and TCRbeta cDNA. After re-calling the 5' RACE reads, TCRdb lists one entry per CDR3 protein, DNA absent. This sample's table has 420,000 or so distinct CDR3 sequences. To note about this clonotype: Antigen unknown.

Germline CDR1 reads LGHDT; CDR2 reads YNNKEL (reference sequence). The CDR3 length is 16 residues. The source is a human donor with ulcerative colitis or Crohn's disease, or a healthy co-twin of an affected twin (not recorded which). The chain recombines TRBV3-1 with TRBJ2-1; checking the TCRdb D call of TRBD1 is not possible without DNA. Material: blood. This chain's CDR3 is CASSSQGAAQYNEQFF.